Following are 22 T cell receptor beta chains from one sample sequenced in a study of cytomegalovirus exposure and HLA in healthy donors. PCR employed 60 Vbeta and 13 Jbeta primers. Produced via immunoSEQ multiplex PCR; TCRdb's table is partial and in-frame only. The sample holds approximately 140,000 clones, approximately 85% seen once. Sequencing was done on a sample of PBMCs. The receptors stem from a man in his fifties or sixties in good health and CMV-seropositive.

The V call is TRBV15, the J call TRBJ1-5, with 8 bases aligning to TRBD1. Per the germline V gene, CDR1 is LNHNV and CDR2 is YYDKDF (reference sequence). V shed 3 bases, J shed 7 bases, and the junction held 8 bases outside the gene matches. The CDR3 contains 15 residues. DNA of the CDR3: TGTGCCACCAGCAGCATCGGACAGGGAAACCAGCCCCAGCATTTT. Translation: CATSSIGQGNQPQHF.

This clone was counted between two and nine times. The J gene is TRBJ1-1, the V gene TRBV6-1; weak D call: TRBD1 (5 bases). This CDR3 has 13 residues. Germline-derived CDR1 and CDR2 are MNHNS and SASEGT. Trimming took 4 bases from V and 4 from J, leaving 10 bases between them. CDR3 nucleotide sequence: TGTGCCAGCAGTGCCGTGGGGGGCACTGAAGCTTTCTTT. Its translation is CASSAVGGTEAFF.

The chain has TRBV7-3 and TRBJ2-7; TRBD2 matches 12 bases. J was trimmed by 6 bases and V by 5 bases; bases with no gene match: 2. CDR3 length: 13 residues. The germline CDR1 and CDR2 sequences are SGHTA and FQGTGA. CDR3 sequence reads: CASSVTSGGEQYF. The CDR3 DNA follows: TGTGCCAGCAGCGTGACTAGCGGGGGCGAGCAGTACTTC. Complete variable domain (other parts from reference TRBV7-3 and TRBJ2-7): GAGVSQTPSNKVTEKGKYVELRCDPISGHTALYWYRQSLGQGPEFLIYFQGTGAADDSGLPNDRFFAVRPEGSVSTLKIQRTERGDSAVYLCASSVTSGGEQYFGPGTRLTVT.

This chain uses TRBV2 with TRBJ2-4, with D unclear. CDR1 and CDR2 (germline): SNHLY, FYNNEI. The CDR3 extends over 15 amino acids. V gave up 1 base and J gave up 1 base, with 8 bases separating them. The CDR3 sequence is CASSEEAAAKNIQYF. The CDR3, as DNA: TGTGCCAGCAGTGAAGAGGCAGCGGCCAAAAACATTCAGTACTTC.

The V call is TRBV7-8, the J call TRBJ2-3, with TRBD2 identical over 7 bases. This CDR3 comprises 16 residues. With V trimmed by 5 bases and J by 0 bases, 8 bases remained unmatched. Germline V gene lookup returns CDR1 SGHVS and CDR2 FQNEAQ. The chain's CDR3 is CASSRISGPSTDTQYF. DNA of the CDR3: TGTGCCAGCAGCAGAATTAGCGGGCCTAGCACAGATACGCAGTATTTT.

The gene calls are TRBV27 and TRBJ2-6; D is ambiguous. V was clipped by 3 bases and J by 0 bases, with 3 bases between them. Germline V gene lookup returns CDR1 MNHEY and CDR2 SMNVEV (reference sequence). The CDR3 loop spans 14 amino acids. CDR3 nucleotides: TGTGCCAGCAGTTTTCGCTCTGGGGCCAACGTCCTGACTTTC. Translated: CASSFRSGANVLTF.

This rearrangement joins TRBV5-6 to TRBJ2-3, with D possibly TRBD1 on 5 matching bases. The CDR3 has 15 amino acids. The germline V gene encodes CDR1 SGHDT and CDR2 YYEEEE. V shed 0 bases and J shed 4 bases, with 12 bases lying between them. CDR3 sequence: CASSLGAGKADTQYF. DNA of the CDR3: TGTGCCAGCAGCTTGGGGGCAGGGAAGGCAGATACGCAGTATTTT.

The chain recombines TRBV13 with TRBJ2-7; tentatively, D is TRBD2 (5 bases). Germline CDR1 and CDR2: PRHDT and FYEKMQ (reference sequence). Trimming left V 0 bases short and J 3 bases short, with 9 bases between. The CDR3 is made up of 14 amino acids. CDR3 protein: CASSLGLASYEQYF. The CDR3 region has the DNA TGTGCCAGCAGCTTAGGCCTAGCCAGCTACGAGCAGTACTTC.

This clone was seen a few times. The chain carries TRBV15 and TRBJ2-7; 10 nucleotides line up with TRBD1. Germline loops: CDR1 LNHNV, CDR2 YYDKDF (reference sequence). The V and J ends lost 4 bases and 2 bases, in that order; junction bases with no gene match: 2. The CDR3 is 14 residues long. The CDR3 DNA follows: TGTGCCACCAGCATTGGACAGGGGGCCTACGAGCAGTACTTC. Translated, it gives CATSIGQGAYEQYF.

Remarks on this clone: Different DNA sequences within this sample yield the same CDR3. V usage is TRBV20-1 and J usage is TRBJ2-7; no clear D. The V gene lost 5 bases and the J gene lost 6 bases, with 8 bases spanning the gap. Germline V lookup: CDR1 DFQATT, CDR2 SNEGSKA (reference sequence). This CDR3 has 10 amino acids. The CDR3 DNA sequence: TGCAGTGCTTCCCCTTCCGAGCAGTACTTC. Translated: CSASPSEQYF.

The J gene is TRBJ1-6, the V gene TRBV6-1, with D perhaps TRBD1 (6 bases). Trimming removed 2 bases at V and 0 bases at J, with 14 bases between. This CDR3 has 18 amino acids. Germline V gives CDR1 MNHNS, CDR2 SASEGT. CDR3 amino acids: CASSESAARGSYNSPLHF. The CDR3 DNA is TGTGCCAGCAGTGAATCCGCCGCCAGGGGCTCCTATAATTCACCCCTCCACTTT.

This clone showed up just a few times. V usage is TRBV28 and J usage is TRBJ2-7; D uncertain. The germline gives CDR1 MDHEN, CDR2 SYDVKM. The CDR3 has 12 amino acids. Trimming took 1 base from V and 6 from J, leaving 7 bases between them. CDR3 sequence (DNA): TGTGCCAGCAGTTTATCCCGTTTCGAGCAGTACTTC. Translating it yields CASSLSRFEQYF.

The sample holds a few counts of this clone. This rearrangement joins TRBV2 to TRBJ2-3, with D perhaps matching TRBD2 (5 bases). Trimming pared 3 bases from V and 10 bases from J, leaving 11 bases between. CDR1 SNHLY and CDR2 FYNNEI come from the germline V gene. The length of the CDR3 is 12 residues. CDR3 protein: CASSESRRAQYF. In DNA, the CDR3 is TGTGCCAGCAGTGAGAGCCGGCGGGCGCAGTATTTT.

The CDR3 loop is CASSQGAGGSSSTDTQYF. CDR3 DNA sequence: TGTGCCAGCAGCCAAGGAGCGGGAGGTTCCTCTAGCACAGATACGCAGTATTTT. J is TRBJ2-3 and V is TRBV9; 9 bases align to TRBD2. V gave up 4 bases and J gave up 0 bases; unmatched junction bases: 12. The CDR3 is 18 amino acids. Germline assignment: CDR1 SGDLS and CDR2 YYNGEE.

The chain employs TRBV11-2 and TRBJ1-1; tentative D call: TRBD1 (5 bases). CDR3 length: 13 amino acids. V was trimmed by 5 bases and J by 6 bases, leaving 13 bases between them. Germline V gene sequence: CDR1 SGHAT, CDR2 FQNNGV. The CDR3 sequence: CASSPDWGAEAFF. The CDR3 DNA sequence: TGTGCCAGCAGCCCAGACTGGGGGGCTGAAGCTTTCTTT.

This chain joins TRBV7-9 and TRBJ1-2; D is perhaps TRBD1 (6 bases). Germline lookup yields CDR1 SEHNR and CDR2 FQNEAQ (reference sequence). With 5 bases removed from V and 2 bases from J, the gap between germline ends came to 9 bases. The CDR3 has 13 amino acids. CDR3 nucleotide sequence: TGTGCCAGCAGCCCACAGGGAAACTATGGCTACACCTTC. This sequence encodes CASSPQGNYGYTF.

This clone was counted only a few times. The chain uses TRBV28 and TRBJ1-5; 7 nucleotides agree with TRBD1. Trimming took 0 bases from V and 0 from J; bases not matched to a gene: 8. Germline V CDR1 and CDR2: MDHEN, SYDVKM. The CDR3 is made up of 18 amino acids. The CDR3 region is CASSLWRGRNLSNQPQHF. CDR3 nucleotide sequence: TGTGCCAGCAGTTTATGGAGGGGGCGGAACCTTAGCAATCAGCCCCAGCATTTT.

The chain is built from TRBV21-1 and TRBJ2-5; the D call TRBD2 from the table was never checked on the DNA. TRBV21-1 is a documented pseudogene. CDR3 size: 14 residues. The CDR3 bases are TGTGCCAGCAGCAAATACTTAGCAGTGGAGACCCAGTACTTC. Translation: CASSKYLAVETQYF.

The genes are TRBV25-1 and TRBJ2-7; D might be TRBD1 (6 bases). The CDR3 loop spans 14 amino acids. Trimming cost V 2 bases and J 3 bases, with 11 bases left between them. Germline loops: CDR1 MGHDK, CDR2 SYGVNS. The CDR3 region is CASSEGGRLYEQYF. The CDR3 nucleotides are TGTGCCAGCAGTGAAGGGGGCAGGCTCTACGAGCAGTACTTC.

This rearrangement joins TRBV7-9 to TRBJ1-2; D ambiguous. CDR1 and CDR2 from the germline V gene are SEHNR and FQNEAQ (reference sequence). This CDR3 spans 14 amino acids. V was cut by 0 bases and J by 1 base, with 6 bases left in between. CDR3 region: CASSLARLNYGYTF. CDR3 nucleotides: TGTGCCAGCAGCTTAGCGAGGCTTAACTATGGCTACACCTTC. Together with reference TRBV7-9 and TRBJ1-2, the CDR3 gives the full variable domain: DTGVSQNPRHKITKRGQNVTFRCDPISEHNRLYWYRQTLGQGPEFLTYFQNEAQLEKSRLLSDRFSAERPKGSFSTLEIQRTEQGDSAMYLCASSLARLNYGYTFGSGTRLTVV.

The rearrangement joins TRBV5-1 to TRBJ1-2; D gene ambiguous. The germline CDR1 and CDR2 sequences are SGHRS and YFSETQ. V was shortened by 1 base and J by 3 bases, with 10 bases between the two germline ends. This CDR3 contains 14 residues. CDR3 sequence reads: CASSLPGTYYGYTF. Here the CDR3 DNA reads TGCGCCAGCAGCTTGCCAGGAACGTACTATGGCTACACCTTC.

The gene calls are TRBV19 and TRBJ1-4; 8 bases map to TRBD1. Unmatched junction bases numbered 7, after V lost 7 bases and J lost 6 bases. The CDR3 sequence is 14 residues long. Per the germline V gene, CDR1 is LNHDA and CDR2 is SQIVND (reference sequence). CDR3 in DNA: TGTGCCAGTAAATCCGGACAGGGTTATGAAAAACTGTTTTTT. It encodes CASKSGQGYEKLFF.